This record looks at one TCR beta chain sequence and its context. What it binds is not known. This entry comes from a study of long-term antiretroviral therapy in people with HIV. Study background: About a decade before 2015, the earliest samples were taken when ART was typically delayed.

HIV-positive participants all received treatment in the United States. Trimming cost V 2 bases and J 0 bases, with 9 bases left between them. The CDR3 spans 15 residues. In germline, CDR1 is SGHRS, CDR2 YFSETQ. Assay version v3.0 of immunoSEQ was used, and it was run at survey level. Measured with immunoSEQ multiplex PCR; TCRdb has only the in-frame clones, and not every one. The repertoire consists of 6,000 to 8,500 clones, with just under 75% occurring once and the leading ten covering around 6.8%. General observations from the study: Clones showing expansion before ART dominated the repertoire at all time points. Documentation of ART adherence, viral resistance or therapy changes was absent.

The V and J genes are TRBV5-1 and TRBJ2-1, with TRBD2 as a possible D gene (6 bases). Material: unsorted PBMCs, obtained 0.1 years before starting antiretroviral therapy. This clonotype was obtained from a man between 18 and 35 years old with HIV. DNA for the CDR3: TGCGCCAGCAGCTTAGGAGGGTTCTCCTACAATGAGCAGTTCTTC. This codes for CASSLGGFSYNEQFF. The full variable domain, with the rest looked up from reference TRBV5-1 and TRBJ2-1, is KAGVTQTPRYLIKTRGQQVTLSCSPISGHRSVSWYQQTPGQGLQFLFEYFSETQRNKGNFPGRFSGRQFSNSRSEMNVSTLELGDSALYLCASSLGGFSYNEQFFGPGTRLTVL.